This paragraph covers one T cell receptor (beta chain) sequence. This clonotype appeared a few times. No cognate antigen has been identified for it. The record has no base qualities; no much larger clone is one base away. Data came from an Illumina HiSeq 2500. Quantitative 5'-RACE with molecular barcodes was used to prepare TCR beta libraries. The authors' analysis ran thus. Disease-linked TCR variants were identified with a new computational method built on a probabilistic model of VDJ rearrangement. TCRdb redid the processing of the public reads, applying fastp at Q25 and MiXCR, and retained in-frame beta chains. Duplicate CDR3 protein sequences are folded into a single record with the most common DNA and genes. The V and J calls follow TCRdb's processing rather than the paper's. For this sample the table gives a few hundred thousand distinct CDR3 sequences, of which over 15% were detected only once. The ten top clones hold roughly 8% of the sample.

Based on the germline V gene, the CDR1 and CDR2 sequences are MNHNS and SASEGT. V was cut back by 6 bases and J by 5 bases, leaving a gap of 10 bases between them. The CDR3 runs 12 residues from the cysteine to the phenylalanine. Here the CDR3 DNA is all that survives: 36 bases in frame from base 1. This entry is derived from a study of CD8 T cells in ankylosing spondylitis (dated by TCRdb to 2015 to 2018). The study in broad terms: To find TCR variants linked to disease, the study profiled T cell receptor beta repertoires in ankylosing spondylitis patients and healthy donors. The full study cohort was made up of about two dozen ankylosing spondylitis patients and 108 healthy donors. Peripheral blood was sampled, and synovial fluid was additionally collected from ankylosing spondylitis patients.

On the study overall, not on this receptor specifically: The disease-linked clones were reported as significantly enriched in matched synovial fluid samples from ankylosing spondylitis patients. Blood from ankylosing spondylitis patients appeared to be characterized by a TCR beta motif made up of seven or eight highly homologous amino acid variants. The disease-linked clones showed a CD8+ phenotype and occurred at relatively low frequencies in peripheral blood. Some TCR beta motif variants had previously been reported in synovial fluid and blood of reactive arthritis patients, which suggested common disease-initiation mechanisms.

Sample: blood, either unsorted or a sorted T cell fraction (not recorded which). This TCR derives from a male donor with ankylosing spondylitis or in good health (not recorded which). The chain uses TRBV6-1 and TRBJ1-2; too little of a D gene remains to name it. The nucleotides read TGTGCCAGCAGCAACAATTATTATGGCTACACCTTC. The resulting protein is CASSNNYYGYTF.